This T cell receptor beta chain was sequenced during a study of post-analysis software for immune sequencing data. The overall study: Recorded disease courses covered relapsing-remitting, secondary progressive and progressive-relapsing multiple sclerosis. Some patients had no subtype annotation.

Study-wide results and limits: Patients used five TRBV segments, including TRBV5-6, TRBV5-1 and TRBV20-1, more often than controls. Controls' normalized Chao1 diversity significantly exceeded that of multiple sclerosis patients.

Details on this clonotype: The target antigen is unknown.

With V trimmed by 3 bases and J by 9 bases, 8 bases remained unmatched. Germline values: CDR1 DFQATT, CDR2 SNEGSKA (reference sequence). The CDR3 is 13 amino acids. cDNA libraries of TCR beta carried unique molecular identifiers. The source material, 1 to 10 million T cells, gave rise to 510,000 or so cDNA molecules. Each CDR3 protein is one row after TCRdb ran MiXCR on the PCR reads. The table has about 820,000 distinct CDR3 sequences, 53% seen once; the top ten hold 4.6%. The sequenced sample consisted of blood. The sequence derives from a girl aged 5-17 years with multiple sclerosis. This chain uses TRBV20-1 with TRBJ2-1; 7 bases fit TRBD2. CDR3 bases: TGCAGTGCTAGGGAGAGTCGCGGGAGTGAGCAGTTCTTC. Its translation is CSARESRGSEQFF.